These 9 T cell receptor beta chains were sequenced from one sample in a study of tumor and adjacent non-tumor tissue in lung cancer. The template was RNA from unsorted bulk tissue. More than 3 cm separated this lung sample from the edge of the tumor. TCRbeta libraries were built with three rounds of nested PCR, modified from ARM-PCR. TCRdb used MiXCR to reprocess the multiplex PCR reads, holding one entry per CDR3 protein. Of around 39,000 distinct CDR3 sequences listed, less than 65% are singletons. Sequencing used distant non-tumor lung tissue. The source is a man aged 45 to 65 with non-small cell lung cancer.

This clonotype was seen ten or more times. This sequence joins TRBV28 and TRBJ1-2; D not resolved. Looked up from germline, CDR1 is MDHEN and CDR2 is SYDVKM. The CDR3 has 13 residues. The V and J ends lost 5 bases and 7 bases respectively, with 14 bases between them. The CDR3 coding sequence is TGTGCCAGCAGTCCTCCCCTTCCGGGTGGCTACACCTTC. Its translation is CASSPPLPGGYTF.

As to this clonotype: An end of the junction does not agree with germline; a read error may underlie this. The chain recombines TRBV7-9 with TRBJ1-2; no firm D call. Germline CDR1 is SEHNR and CDR2 is FQNEAQ (reference sequence). This CDR3 is 12 amino acids long. In nucleotides, the CDR3 is TGTGCCAACAGCGCTTCTAACTATGGCTACACCTTC. It yields the protein CANSASNYGYTF.

Concerning this clonotype itself: Just one base apart from a much larger clone, this may be a read error. This rearrangement joins TRBV7-8 to TRBJ2-5; D is perhaps TRBD1 or TRBD2 (5 bases each). Germline CDR1 is SGHVS and CDR2 is FQNEAQ. This CDR3 has 14 residues. Trimming removed 4 bases from V and 4 bases from J, with 13 bases in between. The CDR3 nucleotides read TGTGCCAGCAGCTGGGAGACAAGGGGAGAGACCCAGTACTTC. It encodes CASSWETRGETQYF.

As to this clonotype: Possible read error: a much larger clone is one base away. CDR3 sequence: CSASRLNSYNEQFF. CDR3 in DNA: TGCAGTGCTAGTCGCCTGAACTCCTACAATGAGCAGTTCTTC. This rearrangement joins TRBV20-1 to TRBJ2-1; the D is unclear. CDR1 is DFQATT and CDR2 is SNEGSKA in the germline V gene (reference sequence). This CDR3 is built from 14 residues. V lost 3 bases and J 0 bases, leaving 9 bases between the germline ends.

Concerning this clonotype itself: The conserved phenylalanine or tryptophan normally closing the CDR3 is absent here, so this likely arose from a read error. The chain has TRBV2 and TRBJ1-4; a weak D match, TRBD1 (5 bases). The CDR3 extends over 15 amino acids. The germline V gene encodes CDR1 SNHLY and CDR2 FYNNEI. Trimming stripped 6 bases from V and 4 bases from J, with 15 bases between. The CDR3 sequence is CASSRQGQINEKLFL. The CDR3 coding sequence is TGTGCCAGCAGCCGTCAGGGCCAAATTAATGAAAAACTGTTTTTG.

This clonotype was detected only once. The junction departs from germline at one end; a sequencing error may be responsible. J is TRBJ2-7 and V is TRBV6-6; D might be TRBD1 (6 bases). The CDR3 sequence is 15 residues long. Germline-derived CDR1 and CDR2 are MNHNY and SVGAGI (reference sequence). CDR3 sequence (DNA): TGTGCTAGCAGCAAATCAGAGGACAGCACCTACGAGCAGTACTTC. This gives the protein CASSKSEDSTYEQYF.

As regards this clonotype: The conserved phenylalanine or tryptophan normally closing the CDR3 is absent here, so this likely arose from a read error. The chain joins TRBV6-5 to TRBJ2-1, with 8 bases aligning to TRBD1. The CDR3 contains 15 residues. Germline values: CDR1 MNHEY, CDR2 SVGAGI. CDR3 DNA: TGTGCTAGCAGACAACAGGGGGGTTCCTACAATGAGCAGTTCTAC. This encodes CASRQQGGSYNEQFY.

This clonotype was counted only a few times. A much larger clone is a single base away; this may be a read error. This CDR3 is missing its conserved last phenylalanine or tryptophan, likely due to a read error. V and J are TRBV12-3 or TRBV12-4 and TRBJ1-1; D is ambiguous. V was clipped by 5 bases and J by 3 bases, with 10 bases between them. The CDR3 spans 13 residues. The CDR3 loop is CASSPNEDTEAFL. The CDR3 coding sequence is TGTGCCAGCAGTCCCAATGAAGACACTGAAGCTTTCCTT.

This sequence joins TRBV20-1 and TRBJ2-3; D remains ambiguous. In germline, CDR1 is DFQATT, CDR2 SNEGSKA (reference sequence). This CDR3 comprises 16 residues. The V end was cut by 6 bases, the J end by 2 bases, with 21 bases between. This CDR3 reads CSATDRRQLSTDTQYF. CDR3 DNA: TGCAGTGCCACTGATAGGCGGCAGCTATCCACAGATACGCAGTATTTT.